A single sample gave rise to the 2 T cell receptor beta chains below, sequenced in a study of immune evolution from preneoplasia to lung adenocarcinoma. Method: immunoSEQ multiplex PCR; TCRdb's copy keeps in-frame clones and lacks some. The table records several thousand clones, 70% to 85% of them present only once. The source material was FFPE minimally invasive lung adenocarcinoma tissue. These receptors all stem from a donor aged 70 or over with lung adenocarcinoma.

The chain couples TRBV6-1 to TRBJ1-1, with TRBD1 as a possible D gene (6 bases). This CDR3 contains 18 residues. V was cut by 4 bases and J by 8 bases, with 29 bases left in between. The germline gives CDR1 MNHNS, CDR2 SASEGT. The CDR3 spells CASSVRGWGAVMSSEAFF. CDR3 DNA: TGTGCCAGCAGTGTAAGGGGGTGGGGGGCTGTTATGTCAAGCGAAGCTTTCTTT.

The J gene is TRBJ2-1, the V gene TRBV15; TRBD2 aligns across 10 bases. In germline, CDR1 is LNHNV, CDR2 YYDKDF (reference sequence). CDR3 size: 16 residues. Trimming cost V 4 bases and J 2 bases; bases outside gene matches: 5. The CDR3 loop reads CATSTGTSDTYNEQFF. In nucleotides, the CDR3 is TGTGCCACCAGCACCGGGACTAGCGATACCTACAATGAGCAGTTCTTC.